These 17 T cell receptor beta chains were sequenced from one sample in a study of T cell repertoires in cytomegalovirus infection. For these receptors, no antigen is known. TCRdb reanalysed the reads using MiXCR and keeps one entry per CDR3 protein. This sample yields roughly 800,000 distinct CDR3 sequences, of which 25% to 35% are seen a single time; roughly 14% belongs to the top ten. This specimen was cultured CD8+ T cells from PBMCs, taken from culture after CMV antigen stimulation. Every receptor here comes from a human donor in good health (CMV status not recorded). Some clones in this sample may be carry-over from other donors' samples.

V usage is TRBV7-9 and J usage is TRBJ2-1; D is ambiguous. The CDR3 loop spans 14 amino acids. Germline V lookup: CDR1 SEHNR, CDR2 FQNEAQ (reference sequence). V was clipped by 2 bases and J by 4 bases, with 9 bases between them. This CDR3 is CASSLIAEYNEQFF. CDR3 in DNA: TGTGCCAGCAGCTTAATAGCAGAGTACAATGAGCAGTTCTTC.

V gene TRBV25-1 combines with J gene TRBJ1-1; 7 nucleotides agree with TRBD1. The CDR3 spans 15 residues. J lost 0 bases, V lost 4 bases, and 5 bases had no gene match. CDR1 MGHDK and CDR2 SYGVNS come from the germline V gene. CDR3 DNA: TGTGCCAGCAGTGGACAGGGAACCTTGAACACTGAAGCTTTCTTT. Amino acids: CASSGQGTLNTEAFF.

The V call is TRBV7-4, the J call TRBJ2-7, with a possible D match to TRBD2 (5 bases). Germline loops: CDR1 SGHVT, CDR2 SQSDAQ. V lost 3 bases and J 5 bases, leaving 20 bases between the germline ends. This CDR3 contains 16 residues. In DNA, the CDR3 is TGTGCCAGCAGCTTCTTAGAACGGGGATCGTCCCACGAGCAGTACTTC. Encoded protein: CASSFLERGSSHEQYF.

This clonotype was observed many times. The chain couples TRBV7-2 to TRBJ2-3, with TRBD2 identical over 7 bases. The CDR3 is 15 amino acids. Germline-derived CDR1 and CDR2 are SGHTA and FQGNSA. V shed 5 bases, J shed 0 bases, and the junction held 5 bases outside the gene matches. The CDR3 protein is CASSLTSPSTDTQYF. The CDR3 DNA is TGTGCCAGCAGCCTGACTAGCCCTAGCACAGATACGCAGTATTTT.

This clonotype was counted only a few times. The chain joins TRBV19 to TRBJ1-2, with D perhaps TRBD1 (5 bases). The V end was cut by 7 bases, the J end by 8 bases, with 23 bases between. The germline V gene has CDR1 LNHDA and CDR2 SQIVND (reference sequence). This CDR3 comprises 15 residues. CDR3 bases: TGTGCCAGTATCAAAGGGGACCGCGGAAGGGGAGGCTACACCTTC. It encodes CASIKGDRGRGGYTF. The full variable domain, with the rest looked up from reference TRBV19 and TRBJ1-2, is DGGITQSPKYLFRKEGQNVTLSCEQNLNHDAMYWYRQDPGQGLRLIYYSQIVNDFQKGDIAEGYSVSREKKESFPLTVTSAQKNPTAFYLCASIKGDRGRGGYTFGSGTRLTVV.

This clonotype has more than one count but fewer than ten. The V gene is TRBV5-1, the J gene TRBJ2-5; 7 bases match TRBD2. CDR1 and CDR2 (germline): SGHRS, YFSETQ. V gave up 0 bases and J gave up 2 bases; unmatched junction bases: 4. The CDR3 has 15 residues. The CDR3 is CASSLVVLAQETQYF. In DNA form, the CDR3 reads TGCGCCAGCAGCTTGGTAGTACTAGCGCAAGAGACCCAGTACTTC.

V gene TRBV4-1 combines with J gene TRBJ1-5, with a weak D call TRBD1 (5 bases). Trimming cost V 3 bases and J 1 base, with 10 bases left between them. Germline V gene data show CDR1 as MGHRA and CDR2 as YSYEKL. This CDR3 spans 15 amino acids. CDR3 residues: CASSQGLASNQPQHF. CDR3 bases: TGCGCCAGCAGCCAGGGACTGGCGAGCAATCAGCCCCAGCATTTT.

The chain joins TRBV12-3 or TRBV12-4 to TRBJ2-7, with D possibly called TRBD1 or TRBD2 (6 bases each). Trimming left V 1 base short and J 5 bases short, with 12 bases between. This CDR3 is built from 14 residues. CDR3 protein: CASSLVGGPHEQYF. In DNA form, the CDR3 reads TGTGCCAGCAGTTTAGTGGGGGGCCCCCACGAGCAGTACTTC.

This clonotype has only a few counts. The gene calls are TRBV28 and TRBJ2-3; D perhaps matches TRBD1 (5 bases). CDR1 and CDR2 from the germline V gene are MDHEN and SYDVKM. The CDR3 spans 13 residues. V lost 5 bases and J 2 bases, leaving 8 bases between the germline ends. The CDR3 nucleotides read TGTGCCAGCAGTCAGGGCAACACAGATACGCAGTATTTT. The encoded protein is CASSQGNTDTQYF.

The rearrangement uses TRBV4-2 and TRBJ1-6; D is uncertain. Trimming removed 1 base from V and 10 bases from J, with 8 bases in between. Germline-derived CDR1 and CDR2 are LGHNA and YNFKEQ. CDR3 size: 13 residues. DNA for the CDR3: TGTGCCAGCAGCCAAGGGGCCCGCTCACCCCTCCACTTT. This gives the protein CASSQGARSPLHF.

The chain recombines TRBV19 with TRBJ2-6; no clear D. This CDR3 is 12 amino acids long. V lost 6 bases to trimming and J lost 9 bases, with 9 bases between them. Germline V gene sequence: CDR1 LNHDA, CDR2 SQIVND (reference sequence). The CDR3 here is CASRTGDNVLTF. CDR3 coding DNA: TGTGCCAGTAGGACCGGCGACAACGTCCTGACTTTC.

This clonotype was seen a handful of times. The rearrangement joins TRBV6-5 to TRBJ2-3; D is perhaps TRBD1 (5 bases). CDR3 length: 13 amino acids. Germline V lookup: CDR1 MNHEY, CDR2 SVGAGI. The V and J ends lost 6 bases and 2 bases respectively, with 9 bases between them. CDR3 DNA sequence: TGTGCCAGCAGCTACGGACACACAGATACGCAGTATTTT. It codes for CASSYGHTDTQYF.

This clonotype occurred a few times. This chain connects TRBV20-1 to TRBJ1-1, with 8 bases identical to TRBD1. Looked up from germline, CDR1 is DFQATT and CDR2 is SNEGSKA (reference sequence). Unmatched junction bases numbered 4, after V lost 4 bases and J lost 0 bases. CDR3 size: 14 residues. CDR3 sequence: CSAKSTGVNTEAFF. The CDR3 DNA sequence: TGCAGTGCTAAATCGACAGGGGTGAACACTGAAGCTTTCTTT.

The chain joins TRBV4-1 to TRBJ2-7, with 10 bases lining up with TRBD2. There are 19 residues in the CDR3. CDR1 and CDR2 from the germline V gene are MGHRA and YSYEKL. The V gene end was trimmed by 4 bases and the J gene end by 0 bases; junction bases not matched to a gene: 15. The CDR3 DNA follows: TGCGCCAGCAGCCCGCCTAGCGGGGGCCCTCAAACAAGCTCCTACGAGCAGTACTTC. Protein sequence: CASSPPSGGPQTSSYEQYF.

This chain connects TRBV6-1 to TRBJ1-2; D remains unclear. V was clipped by 0 bases and J by 3 bases, with 11 bases between them. Germline V gene sequence: CDR1 MNHNS, CDR2 SASEGT. The CDR3 runs 15 residues. The CDR3 DNA reads TGTGCCAGCAGTGAAGCCGGATGGAGTGACTATGGCTACACCTTC. Amino acid sequence: CASSEAGWSDYGYTF.

V is TRBV27 and J is TRBJ1-5; D may be TRBD1 (6 bases). Germline V gene sequence: CDR1 MNHEY, CDR2 SMNVEV (reference sequence). Trimming took off 6 bases at V and 6 bases at J, with 9 bases between the two ends. CDR3 length equals 12 residues. This chain's CDR3 is CASREGGQPQHF. Written as DNA, the CDR3 is TGTGCCAGCAGGGAAGGGGGTCAGCCCCAGCATTTT.

The rearrangement joins TRBV19 to TRBJ1-1, with TRBD1 as a possible D gene (6 bases). The germline gives CDR1 LNHDA, CDR2 SQIVND (reference sequence). The V gene lost 5 bases and the J gene lost 0 bases, with 16 bases spanning the gap. This CDR3 has 16 amino acids. This CDR3 reads CASSELDSLLNTEAFF. In nucleotides, the CDR3 is TGTGCCAGTAGTGAACTGGACAGTCTTTTGAACACTGAAGCTTTCTTT.